The clone carrying this T cell receptor (beta chain) was counted a few times. This CDR3 comprises 13 residues. V was shortened by 5 bases and J by 0 bases, with 8 bases between the two germline ends. CDR1 and CDR2 from the germline V gene are DFQATT and SNEGSKA (reference sequence). This sample is part of a study of patients and donors after allogeneic stem cell transplantation. From the RT-PCR reads, TCRdb called clonotypes with MiXCR, one entry per CDR3 protein. This table holds around 10,000 distinct CDR3 sequences, roughly a fifth found once. This chain joins TRBV20-1 and TRBJ1-3; no firm D call. This clonotype originated in a human donor who was either an allogeneic HSCT recipient or a stem cell or donor lymphocyte infusion donor (not recorded which). It is not recorded whose cells these are; they may come from a transplant donor. The sample comprised blood, either unsorted or a sorted T cell fraction (not recorded which). The CDR3 is CSASGRSGNTIYF. The CDR3 nucleotides are TGCAGTGCTTCGGGCCGCTCTGGAAACACCATATATTTT.